This section outlines one T cell receptor (beta chain) sequence together with its context. Its target is not known. This entry comes from a study of OX40 agonist ivuxolimab in advanced cancers. Looking at the study overall: Two cutaneous melanoma patients and one hepatocellular carcinoma patient, three in all, had partial responses. Study conclusions and caveats: At 0.1 to 3.0 mg/kg and by week 6, CD4+ and CD8+ T cells in the blood had expanded clonally. Specificity for antigen went undetermined in the expanded peripheral T cells. Among T cells, CD8+ cells averaged more expanded clones than CD4+ cells.

The CDR3 is 15 amino acids. V lost 0 bases and J 5 bases, leaving 11 bases between the germline ends. The germline V gene has CDR1 LGHNA and CDR2 YSLEER. The repertoire was sequenced with immunoSEQ multiplex PCR; TCRdb's copy has only in-frame clones and lacks some. In the table there are 60,000 or so clones, almost 95% of which are singletons. The V and J genes are TRBV4-3 and TRBJ2-1; D remains unclear. Sequencing used CD4+ or CD8+ T cells sorted from blood, obtained in a trial of the OX40 agonist ivuxolimab. The TCR originated in an adult with an advanced solid tumor such as melanoma, head and neck, liver or kidney cancer. The CDR3 loop is CASSQDSGGHNEQFF. The CDR3 DNA follows: TGCGCCAGCAGCCAAGATTCGGGCGGACACAATGAGCAGTTCTTC.